These 18 T cell receptor beta chains were sequenced from one sample in a study of vaccination effects on CD4 cells after COVID-19. Antigen-specific CD4+ T cells expanded by the ViraFEST assay with viral peptide pools were then sequenced. Having been cultured for 9 to 11 days, the cells underwent CD4+ T cell isolation. No antigen has been assigned to these receptors. Only in-frame clones appear in the TCRdb table, and some are missing; sequencing was by immunoSEQ multiplex PCR. The data contain around 20,000 clones, approximately 70% of them singletons. Here the sequenced sample was CD4+ T cells from PBMCs cultured with HCoV-229E spike peptides, taken before COVID-19 vaccination. These receptors were taken from a human donor who received a COVID-19 vaccine.

The chain is built from TRBV7-8 and TRBJ1-3; a weak D match, TRBD1 (5 bases). Trimming stripped 5 bases from V and 0 bases from J, with 8 bases between. Germline V CDR1 and CDR2: SGHVS, FQNEAQ. This CDR3 is built from 14 residues. CDR3 loop: CASSRQGSGNTIYF. The CDR3 nucleotides read TGTGCCAGCAGCCGCCAGGGCTCTGGAAACACCATATATTTT.

The chain joins TRBV4-1 to TRBJ2-1, with 9 bases identical to TRBD2. This CDR3 comprises 17 residues. Germline V gene data show CDR1 as MGHRA and CDR2 as YSYEKL. J gave up 0 bases and V 3 bases, and 6 bases lay outside the gene matches. The CDR3 DNA follows: TGCGCCAGCAGCCATACCGATAGCGGGAGCTCCTACAATGAGCAGTTCTTC. This encodes CASSHTDSGSSYNEQFF.

The V and J genes are TRBV28 and TRBJ2-3, with TRBD2 identical over 13 bases. The V gene end was trimmed by 10 bases and the J gene end by 7 bases; junction bases not matched to a gene: 5. Germline V lookup: CDR1 MDHEN, CDR2 SYDVKM. This CDR3 is 13 amino acids long. CDR3 protein: CATRLAGGHTQYF. For the CDR3, the DNA is TGTGCCACTCGACTAGCGGGAGGACATACGCAGTATTTT.

The CDR3 nucleotides read TGTGCCAGCAGCTTCTGGGACAGTCAGGCTGGCTACACCTTC. Translation: CASSFWDSQAGYTF. This rearrangement joins TRBV3-1 (or the pseudogene TRBV3-2) to TRBJ1-2, with 7 bases fitting TRBD1. The CDR3 spans 14 residues. Germline V gene data show CDR1 as LGHDT and CDR2 as YNNKEL (reference sequence). J gave up 7 bases and V 5 bases, and 10 bases lay outside the gene matches.

The V gene is TRBV4-2, the J gene TRBJ1-3; D is uncertain. Germline assignment: CDR1 LGHNA and CDR2 YNFKEQ. Trimming removed 0 bases from V and 3 bases from J, with 3 bases in between. This CDR3 region has 13 residues. CDR3 sequence: CASSQEGGNTIYF. Here the CDR3 DNA reads TGTGCCAGCAGCCAAGAGGGTGGAAACACCATATATTTT.

This chain joins TRBV6-5 and TRBJ2-2; D possibly corresponds to TRBD1 (6 bases). This CDR3 comprises 14 residues. CDR1 and CDR2 from the germline V gene are MNHEY and SVGAGI. The V end lost 6 bases, the J end lost 4 bases, and 12 bases lay between the germline ends. The DNA of the CDR3 is TGTGCCAGCAGATCTTACAGGGCCACCGGGGAGCTGTTTTTT. It specifies CASRSYRATGELFF.

This clone occurred a few times. This sequence joins TRBV6-5 and TRBJ1-3, with D uncertain. The CDR3 sequence is 15 residues long. The germline V and J ends were trimmed by 1 base and 4 bases, with 11 bases remaining between them. Germline lookup yields CDR1 MNHEY and CDR2 SVGAGI. CDR3 loop: CASSYYSHAGNTIYF. The CDR3 DNA reads as TGTGCCAGCAGTTACTACAGCCACGCCGGAAACACCATATATTTT.

A single count supports this clone. The genes are TRBV7-2 and TRBJ1-2; 7 bases are a match to TRBD1. The germline V gene encodes CDR1 SGHTA and CDR2 FQGNSA. CDR3 length equals 18 residues. V lost 4 bases, J lost 4 bases, and 18 bases stayed unmatched. The CDR3 coding sequence is TGTGCCAGCAGCTCAGGGGGGGGTCGCGTATGGAGCTCCTATGGCTACACCTTC. It specifies CASSSGGGRVWSSYGYTF.

Details on this clone: The sample holds other DNA sequences that translate to the same CDR3. This chain uses TRBV29-1 with TRBJ1-1; unclear D gene. The CDR3 length is 13 residues. Germline V gene data show CDR1 as SQVTM and CDR2 as ANQGSEA. Trimming took off 1 base at V and 0 bases at J, with 6 bases between the two ends. The CDR3 loop is CSVEVSMNTEAFF. CDR3 sequence (DNA): TGCAGCGTTGAAGTCTCTATGAACACTGAAGCTTTCTTT. The full variable domain, completed using reference TRBV29-1 and TRBJ1-1, is SAVISQKPSRDICQRGTSLTIQCQVDSQVTMMFWYRQQPGQSLTLIATANQGSEATYESGFVIDKFPISRPNLTFSTLTVSNMSPEDSSIYLCSVEVSMNTEAFFGQGTRLTVV.

There are a few counts of this clone. CDR3 DNA: TGTGCCAGCAGCCTTGGCAGGGTGGCTGGAAACACCATATATTTT. Its protein is CASSLGRVAGNTIYF. V is TRBV5-8 and J is TRBJ1-3; D may be TRBD1 (5 bases). Germline V gene data show CDR1 as SGHTS and CDR2 as YDEGEE. This CDR3 has 15 amino acids. Trimming took 4 bases from V and 2 from J, leaving 13 bases between them.

The chain recombines TRBV7-9 with TRBJ2-7; D gene unclear. CDR3 size: 11 residues. From germline, CDR1 is SEHNR and CDR2 FQNEAQ (reference sequence). Between the trimmed V and J ends, which lost 2 bases and 4 bases, there was a span of 3 bases. In DNA, the CDR3 is TGTGCCAGCAGCTTATTTTACGAGCAGTACTTC. Protein product: CASSLFYEQYF.

The chain employs TRBV29-1 and TRBJ2-7, with TRBD2 matching 12 bases. The CDR3 loop spans 13 amino acids. The J segment lost 5 bases and the V segment lost 3 bases, leaving 2 bases of the junction unmatched. Per germline, CDR1 SQVTM and CDR2 ANQGSEA. The CDR3 loop reads CSVETSGGHEQYF. In DNA form, the CDR3 reads TGCAGCGTTGAGACTAGCGGGGGACACGAGCAGTACTTC.

The J gene is TRBJ1-5, the V gene TRBV6-1, with a tentative D call TRBD1 (6 bases). The CDR3 is 14 amino acids. Trimming shortened V by 2 bases and J by 6 bases, and 11 bases separated the two germline ends. Germline V lookup: CDR1 MNHNS, CDR2 SASEGT. The CDR3 spells CASSESGGRQPQHF. The CDR3, as DNA: TGTGCCAGCAGTGAATCGGGGGGCCGTCAGCCCCAGCATTTT.

The chain employs TRBV5-1 and TRBJ1-4; D is possibly TRBD1 (6 bases). Trimming left V 4 bases short and J 6 bases short, with 22 bases between. Germline assignment: CDR1 SGHRS and CDR2 YFSETQ. The length of the CDR3 is 17 residues. CDR3 coding DNA: TGCGCCAGCAGCCCCCGCCAGGGGCCTTATAGAGATGAAAAACTGTTTTTT. Encoded protein: CASSPRQGPYRDEKLFF.

This chain connects TRBV5-1 to TRBJ2-1; TRBD1 aligns across 7 bases. Per germline, CDR1 SGHRS and CDR2 YFSETQ. CDR3 length: 18 amino acids. The trim removed 4 bases at V and 0 bases at J, leaving 13 bases unmatched. The CDR3 coding sequence is TGCGCCAGCAGCCAGGAAATAACACAGGGGAGCTCCTACAATGAGCAGTTCTTC. As protein: CASSQEITQGSSYNEQFF.

This chain connects TRBV10-3 to TRBJ2-5, with D possibly TRBD1 on 5 matching bases. Trimming took off 2 bases at V and 5 bases at J, with 6 bases between the two ends. The CDR3 sequence is 12 residues long. Germline loops: CDR1 ENHRY, CDR2 SYGVKD. The CDR3 sequence: CAISEPGETQYF. The DNA for the CDR3 is TGTGCCATCAGTGAGCCAGGGGAGACCCAGTACTTC.

The chain couples TRBV19 to TRBJ2-7, with TRBD1 identical over 11 bases. CDR1 and CDR2 from the germline V gene are LNHDA and SQIVND (reference sequence). The trim removed 1 base at V and 6 bases at J, leaving 2 bases unmatched. The CDR3 is 14 residues long. CDR3 bases: TGTGCCAGTAGTATAGCGGGACAGGGGGGCGAGCAGTACTTC. Protein: CASSIAGQGGEQYF. Complete variable domain (other parts from reference TRBV19 and TRBJ2-7): DGGITQSPKYLFRKEGQNVTLSCEQNLNHDAMYWYRQDPGQGLRLIYYSQIVNDFQKGDIAEGYSVSREKKESFPLTVTSAQKNPTAFYLCASSIAGQGGEQYFGPGTRLTVT.

This clone appeared a single time. J is TRBJ2-5 and V is TRBV18, with D unresolved. Germline-derived CDR1 and CDR2 are KGHSH and LQKENI. CDR3 size: 14 residues. V lost 3 bases and J lost 2, with 10 bases in between. The CDR3 loop is CASSPYRNQETQYF. CDR3 nucleotide sequence: TGTGCCAGCTCACCTTACAGAAATCAAGAGACCCAGTACTTC.